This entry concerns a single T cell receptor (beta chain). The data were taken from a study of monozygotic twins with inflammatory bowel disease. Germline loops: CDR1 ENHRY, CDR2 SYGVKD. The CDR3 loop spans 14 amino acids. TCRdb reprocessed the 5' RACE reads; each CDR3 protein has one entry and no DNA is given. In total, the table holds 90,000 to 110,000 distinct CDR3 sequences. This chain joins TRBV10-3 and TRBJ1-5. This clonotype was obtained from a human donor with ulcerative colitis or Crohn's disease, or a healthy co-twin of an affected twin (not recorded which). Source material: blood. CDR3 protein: CAISGWQVSQPQHF.